This T cell receptor beta chain derives from a study of beta chain features in type 1 diabetes. Expressed TCRB transcripts were sequenced because the isolated RNA had all been reverse transcribed beforehand. Sequenced by immunoSEQ multiplex PCR; TCRdb stores in-frame clones only, minus some. The sample consists of over 120,000 clones, roughly 10% of them appearing once. V was clipped by 0 bases and J by 7 bases, with 12 bases between them. The CDR3 contains 14 residues. In germline, CDR1 is LGHNA, CDR2 YSLEER. This sequence originates from a man younger than 35 in good health. V usage is TRBV4-3 and J usage is TRBJ2-5; D is unclear. Sequencing input: naive CD4+ T cells from blood. The DNA for the CDR3 is TGCGCCAGCAGCCAAGATGCGGCCAGTCCGACCCAGTACTTC. This gives the protein CASSQDAASPTQYF.